This T cell receptor beta chain was captured by sequencing in a study of shared T cell receptors in the human thymus (TCRdb year 2021). Turning to the overall study: The study examined how self-reactive, shared T-cell receptor alpha chains are generated in the human thymus.

The library was produced with the immunoSEQ multiplex PCR assay. In its TCRdb copy, this immuneACCESS table keeps in-frame sequences only and misses some clones. Where compared with another copy, unresolved V genes explain less than half of these, and the others have no known cause. In all, the sample holds approximately 760,000 clones, and 70% to 90% of those were seen once. The top ten hold roughly 0.01% of the sample. This clone was seen more than once but under ten times. It has no known antigen specificity. No base qualities exist here, and no much larger clone lies one base off it. From the cysteine up to the phenylalanine, the CDR3 has a length of 14 residues. The retained sequence is limited to the CDR3, 42 bases, with the frame set at the first base. The germline V gene (reference sequence) gives CDR1 as LNHDA and CDR2 as SQIVND. Cut back by 1 base and 5 bases, the V and J ends lie 9 bases apart.

Separately, the same data were catalogued under a study of human thymus T cells. The second source states: The donors were immunologically healthy infants in Finland who had open corrective cardiac surgery for congenital heart defects. Thymus tissue was collected as surgical resects that were removed during corrective cardiac surgery. Biased V and J gene segment usage appeared to be present in both thymic and peripheral blood repertoires. According to the related research, thymic TCR repertoires were highly overlapping among unrelated individuals. The study characterized TCR alpha and beta repertoires from roughly eight infant thymus samples and a few related peripheral blood samples. Donor ages ranged from roughly 7 to 244 days, and the cohort comprised roughly six male and a couple of female infants. After being mechanically released from the tissue, thymocytes were kept at -70 degrees C in pellets of about 10-32 million cells. A QIAsymphony instrument was used to extract genomic DNA from frozen cell pellets. The immunoSEQ multiplex PCR assay was used to amplify the TCRB and TCRAD loci from a standardized amount of quality-controlled genomic DNA. The amplicons covered the V(D)J region and were long enough to include the CDR3 and to identify the V and J genes. Through the commercial immunoSEQ service, the amplicons were sequenced on an Illumina platform. Corrections for primer bias and sequencing errors followed previously described methods, while TCRAD and TCRB definitions were based on the IMGT database. Repertoires were analysed with immunoSEQ Analyzer 3.0 and VDJTools, covering basic statistics, V/J segment usage, diversity estimates, rarefaction and pairwise overlap. Chao1, ChaoE, Efron-Thisted, Shannon and inverse Simpson indices were used to estimate diversity, which was also estimated on datasets down-sampled to the smallest sample. Repertoire overlap was determined by strict matching of CDR3 nucleotide sequence, V gene and J gene, and Jaccard-based multidimensional scaling clustering was applied. On average, approximately 800,000 unique TCRB clonotypes were obtained from thymus samples, compared with 70,000 to 90,000 from blood samples.

The chain is assembled from TRBV19 and TRBJ1-5; there is no confident call for the D gene. Input material: thymocytes. This TCR came from a girl in the first two years of life with a congenital heart defect. Donor details come from another sample of the same person, matched by shared clones. This receptor carries the CDR3 CASSIGAADQPQHF. The DNA sequence reads TGTGCCAGTAGTATAGGGGCAGCGGATCAGCCCCAGCATTTT.